A selection of T cell receptor beta chains follows, all from one sample in a study of OX40 agonist ivuxolimab in advanced cancers. Here immunoSEQ multiplex PCR was the method, and the copy in TCRdb shows in-frame clones only, minus some. The repertoire holds 55,000 to 85,000 clones, with approximately 90% as singletons. Sequenced here: CD4+ or CD8+ T cells sorted from blood, sampled in a trial of the OX40 agonist ivuxolimab. The receptors come from an adult with an advanced solid tumor such as melanoma, head and neck, liver or kidney cancer. Each CDR3 is given with its conserved first and last residue. Each record gives: clone size, D gene, J gene, V gene, CDR3 DNA, CDR3 protein. The D gene is left open where the match is weak. For some rows the clone size is stated as once, few or many, or as a class when expanded; others skip it.

>NA|TRBD1|TRBJ1-1|TRBV7-9
TGTGCCAGCAGCTCCGACAGGGGAGGGACTGAAGCTTTCTTT
CASSSDRGGTEAFF
>NA|TRBD2|TRBJ2-4|TRBV19
TGTGCCAGTAGTATAGATATTTCTAGCGGGGGGGCCAAAAACATTCAGTACTTC
CASSIDISSGGAKNIQYF
>NA|TRBD1|TRBJ1-2|TRBV2
TGTGCCAGCAGCGTGGGACAGGGGTTTCTTGGCTACACCTTC
CASSVGQGFLGYTF
>NA|NA|TRBJ1-6|TRBV5-1
TGCGCCCGTTGCGGGTCACCCCTCCACTTT
CARCGSPLHF
>NA|NA|TRBJ2-3|TRBV7-3
TGTGCCAGCAGCTTAAATCCCCAGGCTAGTCCCGCTAGCACAGATACGCAGTATTTT
CASSLNPQASPASTDTQYF
>NA|NA|TRBJ1-4|TRBV15
TGTGCCACCAGCAGAGTTCTCCCGGGGGGCGAGGGTGAAAAACTGTTTTTT
CATSRVLPGGEGEKLFF
>NA|NA|TRBJ2-7|TRBV6-1
TGTGCCAGCAGTACCCCTCCCAACGAGCAGTACTTC
CASSTPPNEQYF
>NA|NA|TRBJ2-5|TRBV6-5
TGTGTATCCATTCGGGGAGAGACCCAGTACTTC
CVSIRGETQYF
>NA|NA|TRBJ1-3|TRBV15
TGTGCCACCAGCAGAGGAGGGGGAGGAAACACCATATATTTT
CATSRGGGGNTIYF
>NA|NA|TRBJ1-5|TRBV7-7
TGTGCCAGCAGTCCCGGGGCAAATCAGCCCCAGCATTTT
CASSPGANQPQHF
>NA|TRBD1|TRBJ2-5|TRBV7-2
TGTGCCAGCAGCCCAAGGACAGGGAGGATAGGGGAGACCCAGTACTTC
CASSPRTGRIGETQYF
>NA|NA|TRBJ1-1|TRBV7-6
TGTGCCAGCAGCTTCTTCCCCCGGGGTAAAGACACTGAAGCTTTCTTT
CASSFFPRGKDTEAFF
>NA|NA|TRBJ1-5|TRBV28
TGTGCCAGCAGTTTATTGGCAGGGTTAGGAGGCAATCAGCCCCAGCATTTT
CASSLLAGLGGNQPQHF
>NA|NA|TRBJ2-5|TRBV29-1
TGCAGCGCCGACCCCAGGGGAAGGGGGGAGACCCAGTACTTC
CSADPRGRGETQYF
>NA|NA|TRBJ2-4|TRBV7-9
TGTGCCAGCAGCCTTGGGGGGTGGGCCAAAAACATTCAGTACTTC
CASSLGGWAKNIQYF
>once|TRBD2|TRBJ2-7|TRBV19
TGTGCCAGTAGTATTGCGGGGGAATCAAGAGACGAGCAGTACTTC
CASSIAGESRDEQYF
>NA|NA|TRBJ1-5|TRBV5-4
TGTGCCAGCAGCTTGGACAATCAGCCCCAGCATTTT
CASSLDNQPQHF
>NA|NA|TRBJ2-2|TRBV7-2
TGTGCCAGCAGCACAAGAGGCGGGGAGCTGTTTTTT
CASSTRGGELFF
>NA|NA|TRBJ2-5|TRBV2
TGTGCCAGCAGTGACGGACTCCTCATGGACTTC
CASSDGLLMDF
>NA|NA|TRBJ2-2|TRBV9
TGTGCCAGCAGCGCCACAGGGCTATCCACCGGGGAGCTGTTTTTT
CASSATGLSTGELFF
>NA|NA|TRBJ2-7|TRBV2
TGTGCCAGCAGTTGGACCTACGAGCAGTACTTC
CASSWTYEQYF
>NA|NA|TRBJ2-7|TRBV5-4
TGTGCCAGCAGCCCCCGGGACCTCCTAAAAGAGCAGTACTTC
CASSPRDLLKEQYF